This T cell receptor (beta chain) was identified in a study of cytomegalovirus exposure and HLA in healthy donors. PCR amplification relied on 60 Vbeta primers (plus 13 Jbeta primers). Clones were read by immunoSEQ multiplex PCR, and TCRdb kept only the in-frame ones, dropping some. The profile shows tens of thousands of clones, roughly 64% of them singletons. CDR1 is MNHEY, CDR2 SMNVEV, per germline (reference sequence). Between the trimmed V and J ends, which lost 7 bases and 3 bases, there was a span of 15 bases. This CDR3 is 14 amino acids long. This clone was counted once. The rearrangement joins TRBV27 to TRBJ1-1; a weak D match, TRBD1 (6 bases). Sequencing was done on a sample of PBMCs. The clonotype was recovered from a middle-aged man in good health and CMV-seropositive. CDR3 coding DNA: TGTGCCAGCACACCTTGGCCAGGGGACACTGAAGCTTTCTTT. Encoded protein: CASTPWPGDTEAFF.